This T cell receptor (beta chain) was profiled in a study of T cell responses to AZD1222 COVID-19 vaccine (dated by TCRdb to about 2021). For context, the study as a whole: Because spike-specific TCR depth and breadth did not differ between the two schedules, AZD1222 recipients who got a second dose at roughly 4 weeks were pooled with those who got a second dose at roughly 12 weeks. TCR sequencing was performed for 230 to 250 trial participants, of whom about 200 were given two doses of AZD1222 and some 26 were given two doses of MenACWY control vaccine. Trial participants were enrolled by age into 18-55, 56-69 and 70-plus year subgroups, with around 150, 28 and 57 TCR-sequenced participants respectively. Points the paper makes about the study in general: The whole spike protein was spanned by vaccine-associated CD4 TCRs, and dominant responses were seen in regions 160-218 and 743-854. Conclusions about previously exposed vaccinees are limited because only 6 or 7 AZD1222 recipients were SARS-CoV-2 seropositive at baseline. Most participants were white British and females outnumbered males, and the authors suggested that clonal diversity may have been underestimated. In the small 56-69-year group, the increase in depth fell short of significance, most likely because of low power. Because no samples from the day 14 peak response were available, repertoires could be characterized only after the peak T cell response. After two AZD1222 doses, both the breadth and the depth of spike-specific TCRs were significantly higher than at day 0 and than in MenACWY recipients. Reportedly, close to half of the unique spike-specific TCRs recognized epitopes lying outside the regions that are mutated in the B.1.351 and B.1.1.7 variants.

The sample's time point label, in plain terms: baseline before first vaccination. Vaccinee samples were obtained from the UK trials COV001 and COV002, which included a single-blind randomized controlled phase 2/3 trial of AZD1222 (ChAdOx1 nCoV-19) in healthy adults. Trial participant PBMC samples were collected at day 0 and day 28 after the second dose for TCRbeta chain sequencing. The CDR3 regions of human TCRbeta chains were analyzed by immunosequencing. Per the authors' processing: Repertoire TCRs were checked for matches against a reference library of SARS-CoV-2-specific TCRs that had been generated using the MIRA antigen-specificity platform. Breadth was defined as the fraction of unique TCRs that were SARS-CoV-2-associated, and depth was defined as the fraction of total T cells that were SARS-CoV-2-associated. Each spike-specific TCR was assigned to its reactive spike region and to a CD4 or CD8 class using the MIRA data. Log10-transformed breadth and depth values were compared by one-way ANOVA with Sidak's multiple comparisons tests. TCRdb took over this immuneACCESS table, retaining in-frame rearrangements with V and J assigned. Such tables are incomplete; in checked studies, under half of the missing clones stem from an unresolved V gene, and the remainder is unexplained. V, J and clone size are taken as reported in that table, and D and trimming were inferred from the DNA itself. The sample data list some 140,000 clones, and 80% to 90% of these were observed just once. Clones ranked in the top ten supply around 5% of the sample.

With regard to this clone: Its antigen is unknown. No much larger clonotype is one base removed from it; base qualities were not supplied.

The sequence came from an adult in good health. The material sequenced was peripheral blood, taken on day 0 of AZD1222 vaccination.

The CDR3 in this case is CASSVGTGSYGYTF. At the DNA level, the sequence is TGTGCCAGCAGCGTTGGGACAGGGTCATATGGCTACACCTTC. The chain links TRBV9 with TRBJ1-2; 9 bases in between match TRBD1. V trim: 2 bases; J trim: 5 bases; unmatched bases: 4. From the cysteine up to the phenylalanine, the CDR3 has a length of 14 residues. Solely the CDR3 DNA is kept, with 42 bases framed from the first base. The CDR1 and CDR2 encoded by the germline V gene are SGDLS and YYNGEE.